The sequence of this TCR beta chain was determined in a study of cytomegalovirus exposure and HLA in healthy donors. Overall study results and limits: Later examination showed HLA-associated TCR beta chains had greater clonal expansion than equally common others. In a later analysis, TCR beta V- and J-gene trimming was associated with a missense DCLRE1C variant. The study listed 164 cytomegalovirus-associated TCR beta chains. TRBV6-2, TRBV6-3 and some other V segments were excluded as indistinguishable.

The PCR used 60 Vbeta and 13 Jbeta primers. Profiling relied on immunoSEQ multiplex PCR, and the TCRdb table lists in-frame clones only, not all of them. The sample has some 140,000 clones; roughly three quarters are singletons. With respect to this clone: The antigen remains unidentified.

V lost 3 bases and J 8 bases, leaving 10 bases between the germline ends. The V gene's germline CDR1 is MNHEY and CDR2 SMNVEV (reference sequence). CDR3 length equals 13 residues. Sequenced sample: PBMCs. This sequence was found in a man between 18 and 29 years old in good health and CMV-seronegative. This rearrangement joins TRBV27 to TRBJ1-4; the D gene is possibly TRBD1 (6 bases). Here the CDR3 DNA reads TGTGCCAGCAGTTTCCTCGACAGGGAAAAACTGTTTTTT. Its protein product is CASSFLDREKLFF.